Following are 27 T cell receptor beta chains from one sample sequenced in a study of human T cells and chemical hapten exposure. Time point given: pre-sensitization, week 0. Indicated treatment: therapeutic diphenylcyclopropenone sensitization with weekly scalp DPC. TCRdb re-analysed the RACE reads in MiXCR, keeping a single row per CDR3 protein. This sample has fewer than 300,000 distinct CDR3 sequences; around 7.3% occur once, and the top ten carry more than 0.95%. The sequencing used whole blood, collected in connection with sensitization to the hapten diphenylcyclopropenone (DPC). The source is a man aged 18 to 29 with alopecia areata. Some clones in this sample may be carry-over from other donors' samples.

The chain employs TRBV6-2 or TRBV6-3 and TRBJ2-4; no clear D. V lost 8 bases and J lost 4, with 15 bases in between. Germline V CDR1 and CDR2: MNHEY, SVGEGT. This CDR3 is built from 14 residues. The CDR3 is CASGGYSTKNIQYF. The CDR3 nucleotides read TGTGCCAGCGGTGGATATAGCACTAAAAACATTCAGTACTTC.

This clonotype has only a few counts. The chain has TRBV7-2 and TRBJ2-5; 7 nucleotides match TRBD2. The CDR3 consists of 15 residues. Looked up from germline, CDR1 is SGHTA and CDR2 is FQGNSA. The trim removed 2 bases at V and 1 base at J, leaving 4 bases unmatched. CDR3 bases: TGTGCCAGCAGCTTAATGAGCGGGGCCCAAGAGACCCAGTACTTC. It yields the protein CASSLMSGAQETQYF.

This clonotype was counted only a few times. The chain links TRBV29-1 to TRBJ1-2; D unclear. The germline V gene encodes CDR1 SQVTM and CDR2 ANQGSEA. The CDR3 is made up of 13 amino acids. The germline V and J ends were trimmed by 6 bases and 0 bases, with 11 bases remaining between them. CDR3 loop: CSVAGPTNYGYTF. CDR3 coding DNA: TGCAGCGTGGCTGGACCTACTAACTATGGCTACACCTTC.

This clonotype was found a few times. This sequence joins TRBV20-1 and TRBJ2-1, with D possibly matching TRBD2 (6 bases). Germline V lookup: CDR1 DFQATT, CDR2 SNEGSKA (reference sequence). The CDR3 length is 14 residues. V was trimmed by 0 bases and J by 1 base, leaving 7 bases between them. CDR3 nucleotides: TGCAGTGCTAGAGAGACTAGTTCCTACAATGAGCAGTTCTTC. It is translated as CSARETSSYNEQFF.

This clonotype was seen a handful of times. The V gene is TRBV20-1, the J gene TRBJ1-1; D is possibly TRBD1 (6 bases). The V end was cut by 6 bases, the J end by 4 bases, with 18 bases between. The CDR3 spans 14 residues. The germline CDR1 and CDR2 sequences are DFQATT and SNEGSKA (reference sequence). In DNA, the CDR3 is TGCAGTGCCGGCCTTAAAGGGGGAGTCACTGAAGCTTTCTTT. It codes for CSAGLKGGVTEAFF.

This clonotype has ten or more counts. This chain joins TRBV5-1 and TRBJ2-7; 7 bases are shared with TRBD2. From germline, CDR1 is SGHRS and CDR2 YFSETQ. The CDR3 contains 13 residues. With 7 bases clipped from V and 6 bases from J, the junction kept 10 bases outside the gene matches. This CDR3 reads CASRPGGPSEQYF. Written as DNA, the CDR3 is TGCGCCAGCCGACCGGGGGGTCCCAGCGAGCAGTACTTC.

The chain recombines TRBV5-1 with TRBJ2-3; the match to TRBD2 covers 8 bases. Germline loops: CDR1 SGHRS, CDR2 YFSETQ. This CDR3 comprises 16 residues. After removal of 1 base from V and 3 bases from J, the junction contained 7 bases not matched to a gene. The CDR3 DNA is TGCGCCAGCAGCTTGTGGGCTAGCGGGTCTACAGATACGCAGTATTTT. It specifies CASSLWASGSTDTQYF.

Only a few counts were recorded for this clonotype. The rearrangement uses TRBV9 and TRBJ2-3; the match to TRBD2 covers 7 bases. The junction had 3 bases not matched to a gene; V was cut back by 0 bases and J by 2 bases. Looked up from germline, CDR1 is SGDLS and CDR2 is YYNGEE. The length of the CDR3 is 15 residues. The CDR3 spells CASSVGSGVTDTQYF. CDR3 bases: TGTGCCAGCAGCGTAGGGAGCGGGGTCACAGATACGCAGTATTTT.

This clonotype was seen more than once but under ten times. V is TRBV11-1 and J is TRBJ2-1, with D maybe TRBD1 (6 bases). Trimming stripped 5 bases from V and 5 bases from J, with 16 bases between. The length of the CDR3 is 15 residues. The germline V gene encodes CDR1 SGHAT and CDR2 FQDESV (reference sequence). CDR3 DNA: TGTGCCAGCAGCGTAGGGCCGGGACAAAACAATGAGCAGTTCTTC. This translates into CASSVGPGQNNEQFF.

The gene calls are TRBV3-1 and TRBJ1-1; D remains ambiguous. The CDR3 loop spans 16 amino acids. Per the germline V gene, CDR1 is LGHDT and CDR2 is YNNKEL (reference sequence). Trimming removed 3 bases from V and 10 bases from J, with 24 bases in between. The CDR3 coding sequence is TGTGCCAGCAGCCAGTGGTTTGGCAGCGGGGAACTTGCAGCTTTCTTT. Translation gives CASSQWFGSGELAAFF.

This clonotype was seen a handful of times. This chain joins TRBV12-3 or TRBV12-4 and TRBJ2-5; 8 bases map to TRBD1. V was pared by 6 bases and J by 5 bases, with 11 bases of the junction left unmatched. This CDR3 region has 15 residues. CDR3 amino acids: CASSRLGQVVETQYF. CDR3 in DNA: TGTGCCAGCAGCCGACTGGGACAGGTCGTCGAGACCCAGTACTTC.

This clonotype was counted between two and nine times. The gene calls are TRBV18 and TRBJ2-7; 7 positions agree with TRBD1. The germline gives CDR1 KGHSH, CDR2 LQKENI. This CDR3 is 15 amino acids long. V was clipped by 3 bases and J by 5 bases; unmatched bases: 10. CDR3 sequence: CASSPYRQGEDEQYF. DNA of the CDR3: TGTGCCAGCTCACCCTACCGACAGGGAGAAGACGAGCAGTACTTC.

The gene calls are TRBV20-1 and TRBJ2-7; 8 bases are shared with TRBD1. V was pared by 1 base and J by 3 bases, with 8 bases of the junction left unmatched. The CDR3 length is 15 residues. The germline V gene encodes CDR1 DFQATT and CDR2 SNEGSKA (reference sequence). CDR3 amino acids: CSARASDRAIYEQYF. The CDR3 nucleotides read TGCAGTGCTAGAGCCTCGGACAGGGCGATCTACGAGCAGTACTTC.

CDR3 sequence reads: CASSLAGGFNQPQHF. DNA for the CDR3: TGTGCCAGCAGCTTAGCAGGGGGCTTTAACCAGCCCCAGCATTTT. V gene TRBV7-2 combines with J gene TRBJ1-5; TRBD1 matches at 7 bases. Germline-derived CDR1 and CDR2 are SGHTA and FQGNSA. The ends lost 0 bases at V and 7 bases at J; junction bases unmatched: 6. The CDR3 totals 15 residues.

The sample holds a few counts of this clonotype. The CDR3 here is CASSLLASNTGELFF. The CDR3 nucleotides are TGTGCCAGCAGCTTACTTGCCAGTAACACCGGGGAGCTGTTTTTT. V and J are TRBV7-9 and TRBJ2-2; D is uncertain. There are 15 residues in the CDR3. The V end lost 2 bases, the J end lost 2 bases, and 9 bases lay between the germline ends. CDR1 SEHNR and CDR2 FQNEAQ come from the germline V gene (reference sequence). Combining the CDR3 with reference TRBV7-9 and TRBJ2-2 gives the whole variable domain DTGVSQNPRHKITKRGQNVTFRCDPISEHNRLYWYRQTLGQGPEFLTYFQNEAQLEKSRLLSDRFSAERPKGSFSTLEIQRTEQGDSAMYLCASSLLASNTGELFFGEGSRLTVL.

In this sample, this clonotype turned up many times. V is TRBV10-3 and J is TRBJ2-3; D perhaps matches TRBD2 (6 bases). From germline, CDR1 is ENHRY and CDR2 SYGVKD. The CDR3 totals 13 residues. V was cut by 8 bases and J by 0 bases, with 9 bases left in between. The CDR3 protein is CAILSGSTDTQYF. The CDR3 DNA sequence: TGTGCCATCCTTAGCGGAAGCACAGATACGCAGTATTTT.

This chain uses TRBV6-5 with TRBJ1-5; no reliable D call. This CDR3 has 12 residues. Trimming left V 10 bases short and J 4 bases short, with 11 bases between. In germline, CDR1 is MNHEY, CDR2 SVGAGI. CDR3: CATSTGNQPQHF. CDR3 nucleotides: TGTGCCACCTCGACGGGGAATCAGCCCCAGCATTTT.

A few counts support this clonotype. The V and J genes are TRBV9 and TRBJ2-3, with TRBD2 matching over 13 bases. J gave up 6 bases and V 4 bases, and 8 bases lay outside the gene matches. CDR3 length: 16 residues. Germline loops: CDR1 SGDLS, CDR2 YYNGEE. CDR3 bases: TGTGCCAGCAGCCCTGGGACTAGCGGGGCCACGGATACGCAGTATTTT. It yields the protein CASSPGTSGATDTQYF.

CDR3 nucleotides: TGCGCCAGCAGCTTGGCGGGACAGAGGTATTCACCCCTCCACTTT. It is translated as CASSLAGQRYSPLHF. J is TRBJ1-6 and V is TRBV5-1; 7 bases are a match to TRBD1. CDR3 length: 15 amino acids. The V segment lost 0 bases and the J segment 8 bases; nucleotides outside the gene matches: 5. Germline V lookup: CDR1 SGHRS, CDR2 YFSETQ.

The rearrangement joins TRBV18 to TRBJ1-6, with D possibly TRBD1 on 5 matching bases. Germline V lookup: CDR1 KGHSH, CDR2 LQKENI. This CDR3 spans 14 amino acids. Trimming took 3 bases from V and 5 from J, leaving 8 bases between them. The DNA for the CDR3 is TGTGCCAGCTCACCTCGAGGGGATAATTCACCCCTCCACTTT. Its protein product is CASSPRGDNSPLHF. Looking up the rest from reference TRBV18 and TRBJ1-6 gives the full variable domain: NAGVMQNPRHLVRRRGQEARLRCSPMKGHSHVYWYRQLPEEGLKFMVYLQKENIIDESGMPKERFSAEFPKEGPSILRIQQVVRGDSAAYFCASSPRGDNSPLHFGNGTRLTVT.

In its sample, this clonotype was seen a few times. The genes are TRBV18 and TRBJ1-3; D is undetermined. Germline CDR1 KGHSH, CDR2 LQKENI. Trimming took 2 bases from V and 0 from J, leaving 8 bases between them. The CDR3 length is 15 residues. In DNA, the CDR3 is TGTGCCAGCTCACCATTTAAGGACTCTGGAAACACCATATATTTT. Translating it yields CASSPFKDSGNTIYF.

CDR3 in DNA: TGCGCCAGCAGCCAAGATCGCTTGGACAGCAATAATTCACCCCTCCACTTT. Its translation is CASSQDRLDSNNSPLHF. V and J are TRBV4-3 and TRBJ1-6; tentative D call: TRBD1 (6 bases). This CDR3 spans 17 amino acids. The V gene's germline CDR1 is LGHNA and CDR2 YSLEER. V was cut by 0 bases and J by 5 bases, with 14 bases left in between.

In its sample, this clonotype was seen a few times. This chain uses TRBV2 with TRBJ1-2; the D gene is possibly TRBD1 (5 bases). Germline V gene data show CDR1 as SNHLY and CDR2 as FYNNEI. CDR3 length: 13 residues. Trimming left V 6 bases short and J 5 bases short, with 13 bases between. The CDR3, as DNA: TGTGCCAGCAGGGTTGACAGTCCTTATGGCTACACCTTC. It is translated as CASRVDSPYGYTF.

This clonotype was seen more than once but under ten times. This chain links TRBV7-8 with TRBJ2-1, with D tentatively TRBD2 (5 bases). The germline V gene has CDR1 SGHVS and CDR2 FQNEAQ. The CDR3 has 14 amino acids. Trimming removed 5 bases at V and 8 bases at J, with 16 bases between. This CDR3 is CASSPNGLADEQFF. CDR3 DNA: TGTGCCAGCAGCCCCAACGGACTGGCGGATGAGCAGTTCTTC.

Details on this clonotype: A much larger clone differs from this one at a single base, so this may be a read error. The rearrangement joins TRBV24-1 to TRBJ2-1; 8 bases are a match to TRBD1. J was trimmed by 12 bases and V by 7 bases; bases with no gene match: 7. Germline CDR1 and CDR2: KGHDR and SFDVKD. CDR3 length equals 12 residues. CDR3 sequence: CATRSDRVMQFF. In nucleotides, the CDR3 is TGTGCCACCAGATCGGACAGGGTGATGCAGTTCTTC.

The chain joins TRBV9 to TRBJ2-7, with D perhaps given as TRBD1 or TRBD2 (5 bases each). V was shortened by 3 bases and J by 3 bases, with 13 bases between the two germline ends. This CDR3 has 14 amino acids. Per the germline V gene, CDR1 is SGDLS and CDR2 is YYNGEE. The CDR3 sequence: CASSGRDGRYEQYF. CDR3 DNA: TGTGCCAGCAGCGGCCGGGACGGACGCTACGAGCAGTACTTC.

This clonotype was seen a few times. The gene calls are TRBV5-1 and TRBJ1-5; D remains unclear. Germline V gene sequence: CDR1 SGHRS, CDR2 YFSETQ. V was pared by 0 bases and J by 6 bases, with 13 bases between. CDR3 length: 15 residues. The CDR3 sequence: CASSLVGREGQPQHF. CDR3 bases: TGCGCCAGCAGCTTGGTAGGGAGGGAAGGTCAGCCCCAGCATTTT.